What follows are 3 T cell receptor beta chains derived from one specimen sequenced in a study of blood T cell repertoires in COVID-19. The assay was immunoSEQ multiplex PCR, and TCRdb's table has in-frame clones only and misses some. The sample comprises about 200,000 clones, roughly 82% of which are singletons, and about 12% rests with the top ten. The sequencing sample was made of peripheral blood. These receptors came from a human donor in a cohort sampled during active COVID-19.

This clone was recorded only once. V usage is TRBV5-1 and J usage is TRBJ2-1; 14 nucleotides match TRBD2. Germline V lookup: CDR1 SGHRS, CDR2 YFSETQ. V was pared by 5 bases and J by 0 bases, with 10 bases of the junction left unmatched. This CDR3 is built from 19 residues. The CDR3 reads CASSGLAGGSGGSYNEQFF. CDR3 bases: TGCGCCAGCAGTGGACTAGCGGGAGGATCGGGAGGCTCCTACAATGAGCAGTTCTTC.

The chain recombines TRBV2 with TRBJ1-1; TRBD1 matches at 7 bases. Losses at the gene ends were 4 bases for V and 6 bases for J; bases not matched to a gene: 8. CDR1 is SNHLY, CDR2 FYNNEI, per germline. The CDR3 totals 14 residues. In nucleotides, the CDR3 is TGTGCCAGCAGTGGAATAAGGGGGCGCGCTGAAGCTTTCTTT. It translates to CASSGIRGRAEAFF.

V gene TRBV19 combines with J gene TRBJ1-5; the D gene is possibly TRBD1 (6 bases). CDR1 LNHDA and CDR2 SQIVND come from the germline V gene (reference sequence). The V end was cut by 4 bases, the J end by 11 bases, with 24 bases between. CDR3 length: 16 amino acids. In DNA, the CDR3 is TGTGCCAGTAGTACGGGGGATCCGGGGGGCCGCCGGGCCCAGCATTTT. It translates to CASSTGDPGGRRAQHF. Variable domain in full (rest from reference TRBV19 and TRBJ1-5): DGGITQSPKYLFRKEGQNVTLSCEQNLNHDAMYWYRQDPGQGLRLIYYSQIVNDFQKGDIAEGYSVSREKKESFPLTVTSAQKNPTAFYLCASSTGDPGGRRAQHFGDGTRLSIL.